These T cell receptor beta chains were read from a single sample in a study of cytomegalovirus exposure and HLA in healthy donors. TCRdb's table, derived via immunoSEQ multiplex PCR, lists solely in-frame clones and lacks some. Counted here are 75,000 to 100,000 clones, 74% occurring once; the ten biggest clones make up approximately 1.8%. Material: PBMCs. Receptors originate from a male donor in good health and CMV-seronegative. The conserved cysteine and the conserved F or W are not part of the CDR3 here. The order of the fields is V gene, J gene, D gene, CDR3 protein. D genes are given only for firm matches.

v_gene: TRBV6-5
j_gene: TRBJ2-2
d_gene: TRBD2
CDR3aa: ASKGLTYTGELF

v_gene: TRBV29-1
j_gene: TRBJ2-7
d_gene: .
CDR3aa: SVEDPDTSEQY

v_gene: TRBV29-1
j_gene: TRBJ1-1
d_gene: .
CDR3aa: SAPGGDMNTEAF

v_gene: TRBV9
j_gene: TRBJ2-1
d_gene: TRBD2
CDR3aa: ASSPRAGEENEQF

v_gene: TRBV2
j_gene: TRBJ2-3
d_gene: .
CDR3aa: ASRTTPTDTQY

v_gene: TRBV5-6
j_gene: TRBJ1-4
d_gene: TRBD1
CDR3aa: ASSFGTGAAKLF

v_gene: TRBV29-1
j_gene: TRBJ2-7
d_gene: TRBD1
CDR3aa: SVRTGFGGYEQY

v_gene: TRBV6-4
j_gene: TRBJ1-2
d_gene: TRBD1
CDR3aa: ASSEGQGTNYGYT

v_gene: TRBV5-6
j_gene: TRBJ2-7
d_gene: .
CDR3aa: ASSYLDEQY

v_gene: TRBV7-9
j_gene: TRBJ2-2
d_gene: .
CDR3aa: ASSPGPGELF

v_gene: TRBV30
j_gene: TRBJ1-2
d_gene: TRBD1
CDR3aa: AWQHRGNYGYT

v_gene: TRBV30
j_gene: TRBJ2-1
d_gene: TRBD2
CDR3aa: AWSSSFTSGSYNEQF

v_gene: TRBV5-4
j_gene: TRBJ2-7
d_gene: .
CDR3aa: ASSLGLQSSYEQY

v_gene: TRBV11-3
j_gene: TRBJ1-1
d_gene: TRBD1
CDR3aa: ASSLTGQGGTEAF

v_gene: TRBV9
j_gene: TRBJ2-5
d_gene: TRBD2
CDR3aa: ASSVGTSKQTQY

v_gene: TRBV7-2
j_gene: TRBJ2-7
d_gene: .
CDR3aa: ASSFTTGTYEQY

v_gene: TRBV5-6
j_gene: TRBJ2-3
d_gene: TRBD2
CDR3aa: ASSLQTSGIVDTQY

v_gene: TRBV19
j_gene: TRBJ1-1
d_gene: TRBD1
CDR3aa: ASSIGTGRGAF

v_gene: TRBV18
j_gene: TRBJ2-7
d_gene: TRBD1
CDR3aa: ASSPGQAFYEQY

v_gene: TRBV30
j_gene: TRBJ1-1
d_gene: .
CDR3aa: AWSVTGGGWTEAF

v_gene: TRBV28
j_gene: TRBJ2-7
d_gene: TRBD2
CDR3aa: ASRPYGSGNYEQY

v_gene: TRBV18
j_gene: TRBJ1-6
d_gene: TRBD1
CDR3aa: ASSLGDRGYSAPLH

v_gene: TRBV25-1
j_gene: TRBJ2-7
d_gene: TRBD2
CDR3aa: ASSELAGTYEQY

v_gene: TRBV4-2
j_gene: TRBJ2-7
d_gene: .
CDR3aa: ASSQASLVSNEQY

v_gene: TRBV2
j_gene: TRBJ2-1
d_gene: TRBD1
CDR3aa: ASSEVGQGSYNEQF

v_gene: TRBV9
j_gene: TRBJ2-1
d_gene: .
CDR3aa: ASSAGPGHILNNEQF

v_gene: TRBV19
j_gene: TRBJ2-1
d_gene: .
CDR3aa: ASSITGTYNEQF

v_gene: TRBV5-1
j_gene: .
d_gene: TRBD2
CDR3aa: ASSLVASGGYEQY

v_gene: TRBV6-1
j_gene: TRBJ2-4
d_gene: .
CDR3aa: ASSQHRLAKNIQY

v_gene: TRBV14
j_gene: TRBJ2-3
d_gene: TRBD1
CDR3aa: ASSQVGTGGDTQY

v_gene: TRBV13
j_gene: TRBJ2-7
d_gene: TRBD2
CDR3aa: ASSPQGLAGGPYEQY

v_gene: TRBV27
j_gene: TRBJ2-7
d_gene: TRBD2
CDR3aa: ASSLLAGGLHEQY

v_gene: TRBV10-2
j_gene: TRBJ1-5
d_gene: .
CDR3aa: ASSESGVNQPQH

v_gene: TRBV19
j_gene: TRBJ1-2
d_gene: .
CDR3aa: ASTPDSSYGYT

v_gene: TRBV6-4
j_gene: TRBJ1-4
d_gene: TRBD1
CDR3aa: ASRATGEKLF

v_gene: TRBV27
j_gene: TRBJ2-7
d_gene: TRBD1
CDR3aa: ASSFGTGSLYEQY

v_gene: TRBV30
j_gene: TRBJ2-7
d_gene: .
CDR3aa: AWSNGVNEQY

v_gene: TRBV29-1
j_gene: TRBJ2-2
d_gene: TRBD2
CDR3aa: SVDTTSGRANTGELF

v_gene: TRBV11-1
j_gene: TRBJ2-5
d_gene: TRBD1
CDR3aa: ASSLQGAIQETQY

v_gene: TRBV9
j_gene: TRBJ1-2
d_gene: TRBD1
CDR3aa: ASSTSGGWTYGYT

v_gene: TRBV30
j_gene: TRBJ2-7
d_gene: .
CDR3aa: AWSLTDRLPT

v_gene: TRBV30
j_gene: TRBJ1-4
d_gene: .
CDR3aa: AWGQGDEKLF

v_gene: TRBV4-1
j_gene: TRBJ1-2
d_gene: TRBD1
CDR3aa: ASSQVPDRANYGYT

v_gene: TRBV7-9
j_gene: TRBJ2-7
d_gene: .
CDR3aa: ASSTRHEQY

v_gene: TRBV20-1
j_gene: TRBJ2-1
d_gene: .
CDR3aa: SASPLNEQF

v_gene: TRBV6-5
j_gene: TRBJ2-7
d_gene: .
CDR3aa: ASSYLTGDYEQY

v_gene: TRBV9
j_gene: TRBJ2-3
d_gene: TRBD2
CDR3aa: ASSVGSGGRLTDTQY

v_gene: TRBV28
j_gene: TRBJ2-5
d_gene: .
CDR3aa: ASSFFKSGTQY

v_gene: TRBV6-5
j_gene: TRBJ2-3
d_gene: .
CDR3aa: ASSYSVSDTQY

v_gene: TRBV28
j_gene: TRBJ1-2
d_gene: TRBD1
CDR3aa: ASSLFYTWTGNNYGYT

v_gene: TRBV11-2
j_gene: TRBJ1-1
d_gene: TRBD1
CDR3aa: ASSLAGRGAKNEAF